Below, one T cell receptor beta chain is given with its context. Sequenced by immunoSEQ multiplex PCR; TCRdb stores in-frame clones only, minus some. The table shows around 80,000 clones, with roughly four fifths occurring only once. The germline V and J ends were trimmed by 2 bases and 0 bases, with 10 bases remaining between them. Germline assignment: CDR1 SGHTA and CDR2 FQGTGA. The CDR3 has 15 amino acids. The sample originates from a study of blood T cell repertoires in COVID-19. Overall study: T cells, B-cell-depleted T cells, or PBMCs provided the cDNA or gDNA that served as material.

Sequencing was done on a sample of peripheral blood. The chain recombines TRBV7-3 with TRBJ1-1; no clear D. The receptor was isolated from a man of 80 years or more with acute or convalescent COVID-19. The CDR3 region is CASSLSREMNTEAFF. CDR3 sequence (DNA): TGTGCCAGCAGCTTATCTCGGGAGATGAACACTGAAGCTTTCTTT.